The 24 T cell receptor beta chains listed next were all sequenced from one sample in a study of blood T cell repertoires in COVID-19. Method: immunoSEQ multiplex PCR; TCRdb's copy keeps in-frame clones and lacks some. The sample includes about 210,000 clones, about nine tenths seen only once; the top ten take approximately 1.1%. Source material: PBMCs or T cells enriched from blood (not recorded which). These TCRs come from a man aged 25-45 years who had recovered from COVID-19.

This clone was picked up one time. This rearrangement joins TRBV13 to TRBJ1-6; D possibly corresponds to TRBD1 (6 bases). V dropped 0 bases and J dropped 8 bases, with 17 bases sitting between them. CDR1 and CDR2 (germline): PRHDT, FYEKMQ (reference sequence). The CDR3 extends over 17 amino acids. CDR3 nucleotides: TGTGCCAGCAGCTTAGGCCTAATTGGGGGGGCGTATTCACCCCTCCACTTT. This translates into CASSLGLIGGAYSPLHF.

The genes are TRBV6-9 and TRBJ2-3; 10 bases are a match to TRBD1. CDR1 MNHGY and CDR2 SVAAGI come from the germline V gene. J was trimmed by 4 bases and V by 6 bases; bases with no gene match: 7. CDR3 size: 15 residues. The CDR3 loop is CASSRDRGIPDTQYF. DNA of the CDR3: TGTGCCAGCAGCCGGGACAGGGGCATCCCAGATACGCAGTATTTT.

DNA for the CDR3: TGTGCCACCAGTGATTTAACTACCAATGAGCAGTTCTTC. Encoded protein: CATSDLTTNEQFF. The chain joins TRBV24-1 to TRBJ2-1; no reliable D call. Germline V CDR1 and CDR2: KGHDR, SFDVKD. V lost 1 base, J lost 6 bases, and 6 bases lay in between. This CDR3 is 13 amino acids long.

This clone was observed a single time. This rearrangement joins TRBV9 to TRBJ2-3, with a tentative D call TRBD2 (6 bases). V lost 6 bases and J 10 bases, leaving 15 bases between the germline ends. CDR1 is SGDLS and CDR2 is YYNGEE in the germline V gene. CDR3 length equals 12 residues. The DNA of the CDR3 is TGTGCCAGCAAGCGGACTATTTGGCCGCAGTATTTT. Translating it yields CASKRTIWPQYF. Complete variable domain (other parts from reference TRBV9 and TRBJ2-3): DSGVTQTPKHLITATGQRVTLRCSPRSGDLSVYWYQQSLDQGLQFLIQYYNGEERAKGNILERFSAQQFPDLHSELNLSSLELGDSALYFCASKRTIWPQYFGPGTRLTVL.

V and J are TRBV14 and TRBJ1-2; 8 positions match TRBD1. In germline, CDR1 is SGHDN, CDR2 FVKESK. The CDR3 spans 17 residues. V gave up 0 bases and J gave up 4 bases; unmatched junction bases: 10. Here the CDR3 DNA reads TGTGCCAGCAGCCAAGACCTCGACAGGGGAAGGAGCTATGGCTACACCTTC. It codes for CASSQDLDRGRSYGYTF.

In this sample, this clone turned up once. The V call is TRBV5-1, the J call TRBJ1-6; 8 bases match TRBD1. There are 14 residues in the CDR3. Trimming at V came to 3 bases and at J to 7 bases, leaving 3 bases not matched to a gene. Germline V gene data show CDR1 as SGHRS and CDR2 as YFSETQ. The CDR3 spells CASSSGTGNSPLHF. The CDR3 DNA sequence: TGCGCCAGCAGCTCCGGGACAGGCAATTCACCCCTCCACTTT.

The chain couples TRBV5-1 to TRBJ2-1; perhaps TRBD1 as D (6 bases). The CDR3 is made up of 18 amino acids. Trimming left V 0 bases short and J 2 bases short, with 18 bases between. CDR1 SGHRS and CDR2 YFSETQ come from the germline V gene. The CDR3 DNA is TGCGCCAGCAGCTTGGCCCGTTCAACAGGGAGCCCCTACAATGAGCAGTTCTTC. It codes for CASSLARSTGSPYNEQFF.

This clone was observed a handful of times. The chain has TRBV4-3 and TRBJ2-2, with D tentatively TRBD2 (7 bases). The CDR3 is 17 residues long. The germline V gene encodes CDR1 LGHNA and CDR2 YSLEER. V lost 6 bases, J lost 0 bases, and 17 bases lay in between. CDR3 sequence (DNA): TGCGCCAGCAGGAAAGGGGGGGGAGTAGCGAACACCGGGGAGCTGTTTTTT. It is translated as CASRKGGGVANTGELFF.

The genes are TRBV28 and TRBJ1-2; 8 nucleotides agree with TRBD1. The CDR3 extends over 16 amino acids. The V and J ends lost 5 bases and 6 bases, in that order; junction bases with no gene match: 14. Germline loops: CDR1 MDHEN, CDR2 SYDVKM. DNA of the CDR3: TGTGCCAGCAGTCCCAGTAAAAGCAGGGGGCAGGATGGCTACACCTTC. Amino acids: CASSPSKSRGQDGYTF.

The genes are TRBV10-3 and TRBJ2-2, with a tentative D call TRBD2 (7 bases). This CDR3 is built from 15 residues. Germline assignment: CDR1 ENHRY and CDR2 SYGVKD. The V and J ends lost 6 bases and 1 base respectively, with 12 bases between them. In DNA, the CDR3 is TGTGCCATCAGGGAAGCGGGACAGAACACCGGGGAGCTGTTTTTT. This codes for CAIREAGQNTGELFF.

V gene TRBV3-1 (or the pseudogene TRBV3-2) combines with J gene TRBJ1-2; tentatively, D is TRBD1 (6 bases). CDR1 LGHDT and CDR2 YNNKEL come from the germline V gene (reference sequence). The CDR3 runs 15 residues. V was pared by 6 bases and J by 1 base, with 15 bases between. CDR3 protein: CASSLRPRGNYGYTF. The DNA for the CDR3 is TGTGCCAGCAGTCTCCGGCCCAGGGGTAACTATGGCTACACCTTC.

This clone was seen just once. V and J are TRBV3-1 (or the pseudogene TRBV3-2) and TRBJ2-6; D possibly corresponds to TRBD2 (5 bases). The V end lost 3 bases, the J end lost 0 bases, and 12 bases lay between the germline ends. Germline V gene data show CDR1 as LGHDT and CDR2 as YNNKEL (reference sequence). The CDR3 loop spans 17 amino acids. The DNA of the CDR3 is TGTGCCAGCAGCCATAGAGGGCCAGTCTCTGGGGCCAACGTCCTGACTTTC. Protein product: CASSHRGPVSGANVLTF.

This clone was counted between two and nine times. The chain is built from TRBV13 and TRBJ2-7; 13 nucleotides agree with TRBD2. The CDR3 contains 17 residues. The J segment lost 4 bases and the V segment lost 5 bases, leaving 11 bases of the junction unmatched. Germline CDR1 reads PRHDT; CDR2 reads FYEKMQ (reference sequence). The CDR3 nucleotides read TGTGCCAGCAGCGCATTGTCGGGACTAGCGGGAAAATACGAGCAGTACTTC. This codes for CASSALSGLAGKYEQYF.

The V gene is TRBV11-2, the J gene TRBJ2-3, with 10 bases lining up with TRBD2. Per germline, CDR1 SGHAT and CDR2 FQNNGV. The V segment lost 5 bases and the J segment 7 bases; nucleotides outside the gene matches: 9. The CDR3 length is 15 residues. The CDR3 sequence is CASSTQLAGQHTQYF. CDR3 DNA: TGTGCCAGCAGCACCCAACTAGCGGGGCAACATACGCAGTATTTT.

V and J are TRBV6-4 and TRBJ2-3, with TRBD1 identical over 9 bases. Per the germline V gene, CDR1 is MRHNA and CDR2 is SNTAGT. The CDR3 consists of 14 residues. With 4 bases clipped from V and 1 base from J, the junction kept 0 bases outside the gene matches. The CDR3 sequence: CASSGTGGTDTQYF. The CDR3, as DNA: TGTGCCAGCAGTGGGACAGGGGGCACAGATACGCAGTATTTT.

V and J are TRBV19 and TRBJ1-3, with 8 bases fitting TRBD1. The V and J ends lost 4 bases and 0 bases, in that order; junction bases with no gene match: 17. CDR3 length: 20 residues. CDR1 is LNHDA and CDR2 is SQIVND in the germline V gene (reference sequence). DNA of the CDR3: TGTGCCAGTAGTACACGGACCGGACAGGGAAAAACCAGCTCTGGAAACACCATATATTTT. Protein: CASSTRTGQGKTSSGNTIYF.

This clone has just one count. This rearrangement joins TRBV29-1 to TRBJ2-7; 9 bases line up with TRBD2. V was pared by 7 bases and J by 2 bases, with 9 bases of the junction left unmatched. In germline, CDR1 is SQVTM, CDR2 ANQGSEA. This CDR3 is 14 amino acids long. The DNA for the CDR3 is TGCAGCGCCGACTACGGGACTAGCCCCTACGAGCAGTACTTC. It specifies CSADYGTSPYEQYF.

The chain joins TRBV6-5 to TRBJ2-5; 8 nucleotides agree with TRBD1. After removal of 5 bases from V and 4 bases from J, the junction contained 6 bases not matched to a gene. CDR1 is MNHEY, CDR2 SVGAGI, per germline. The CDR3 is made up of 14 amino acids. As DNA, the CDR3 is TGTGCCAGCAGTCCCCGGACAGGGCTAGAGACCCAGTACTTC. It codes for CASSPRTGLETQYF.

The chain carries TRBV7-2 and TRBJ1-1; D not certain. Germline lookup yields CDR1 SGHTA and CDR2 FQGNSA. The CDR3 extends over 14 amino acids. The V end lost 2 bases, the J end lost 2 bases, and 9 bases lay between the germline ends. The CDR3 DNA reads TGTGCCAGCAGCTTATATAGAACTAACACTGAAGCTTTCTTT. Translating it yields CASSLYRTNTEAFF.

A remark on this clone: The junction differs from germline at one of its ends, possibly a read error. J is TRBJ1-3 and V is TRBV7-2; TRBD1 agrees at 7 bases. The CDR3 length is 16 residues. In germline, CDR1 is SGHTA, CDR2 FQGNSA. CDR3 protein: CASSLGGSNSGNTIYF. CDR3 in DNA: TGTGCCAGCAGTTTAGGGGGCTCAAACTCTGGAAACACCATATATTTT.

The CDR3 spells CASSETGATNEKLFF. The CDR3 DNA sequence: TGCGCCAGCAGTGAGACGGGGGCAACTAATGAAAAACTGTTTTTT. The rearrangement links TRBV10-2 to TRBJ1-4; the D gene is possibly TRBD1 (5 bases). Germline CDR1 is WSHSY and CDR2 is SAAADI. The CDR3 runs 15 residues. The V end was cut by 2 bases, the J end by 0 bases, with 7 bases between.

The chain joins TRBV10-2 to TRBJ1-1; no definite D call. Germline CDR1 WSHSY, CDR2 SAAADI. The CDR3 spans 15 residues. Trimming stripped 5 bases from V and 6 bases from J, with 19 bases between. For the CDR3, the DNA is TGCGCCAGCAGTTTTGGGAGTAGCCAAAGAGCTGAAGCTTTCTTT. This codes for CASSFGSSQRAEAFF.

This rearrangement joins TRBV19 to TRBJ2-3; a weak D match, TRBD2 (5 bases). The CDR3 has 15 amino acids. The germline gives CDR1 LNHDA, CDR2 SQIVND (reference sequence). The germline V and J ends were trimmed by 5 bases and 2 bases, with 14 bases remaining between them. The CDR3 protein is CASSVAGIPTDTQYF. In DNA form, the CDR3 reads TGTGCCAGTAGTGTAGCCGGGATACCCACAGATACGCAGTATTTT.

The chain joins TRBV7-8 to TRBJ2-5, with 7 bases matching TRBD1. Germline V gene data show CDR1 as SGHVS and CDR2 as FQNEAQ. The V and J ends lost 5 bases and 4 bases, in that order; junction bases with no gene match: 10. CDR3 length: 15 amino acids. The DNA of the CDR3 is TGTGCCAGCAGCCCCCCCAGGACAGGTGCAGAGACCCAGTACTTC. Encoded protein: CASSPPRTGAETQYF.